What follows describes a single T cell receptor beta chain. This entry belongs to a study of Ad26.COV2.S vaccination and SARS-CoV-2 variants. Treatment here: 19 received Ad26.COV2.S at low or high dose, single or two shots; 5 received placebo; per-sample allocation not given. Sampling occurred on day 63 after the first vaccine or placebo injection. Aged 18-55 years, donor was enrolled in Boston around 2020. Using immunoSEQ multiplex PCR, the repertoire was profiled, and TCRdb retains in-frame clones only, with some absent. This table has about half a million clones, 70% to 90% appearing once. The CDR3 is 15 amino acids. V lost 5 bases to trimming and J lost 0 bases, with 11 bases between them. The germline V gene has CDR1 MDHEN and CDR2 SYDVKM.

This sample comprised peripheral blood, obtained in a trial of Ad26.COV2.S vaccine versus placebo. The rearrangement links TRBV28 to TRBJ1-3; D unresolved. The sequence came from a person aged 18 to 59 who received the Ad26.COV2.S COVID-19 vaccine or a placebo. The CDR3 coding sequence is TGTGCCAGCAGTCCAGGCACAGTCTCTGGAAACACCATATATTTT. Protein: CASSPGTVSGNTIYF.